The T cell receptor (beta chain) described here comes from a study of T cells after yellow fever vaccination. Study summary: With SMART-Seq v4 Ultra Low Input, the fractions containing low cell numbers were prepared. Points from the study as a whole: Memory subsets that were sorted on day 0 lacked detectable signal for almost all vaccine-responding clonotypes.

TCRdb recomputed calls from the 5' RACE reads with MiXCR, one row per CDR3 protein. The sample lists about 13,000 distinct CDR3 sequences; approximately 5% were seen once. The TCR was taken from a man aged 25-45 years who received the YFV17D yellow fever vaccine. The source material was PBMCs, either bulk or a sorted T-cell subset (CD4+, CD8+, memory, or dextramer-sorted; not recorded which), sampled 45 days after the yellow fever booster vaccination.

The CDR3 is CASSLDKSTKYVQYF. As DNA, the CDR3 is TGTGCCAGCAGTTTGGACAAGAGTACCAAGTATGTCCAGTACTTC. The chain carries TRBV2 and TRBJ2-5, with D possibly matching TRBD1 (5 bases). CDR1 SNHLY and CDR2 FYNNEI come from the germline V gene. This CDR3 has 15 amino acids. V lost 5 bases to trimming and J lost 10 bases, with 23 bases between them.